The clone carrying this T cell receptor (beta chain) was picked up many times. What it recognizes is unknown. These data are taken from a study of early T cells in non-severe SARS-CoV-2 infection. Study details: Chains from this unsorted whole-blood bulk RNA could not be paired.

Findings and caveats of the study: Anti-spike CD8 responses were favored by VDJdb matching, which missed private and CD4 specificities.

TCRdb called the 5' RACE reads again in MiXCR, with one record for every CDR3 protein. The table includes approximately 9,100 distinct CDR3 sequences, 4.8% detected once. The V gene end was trimmed by 4 bases and the J gene end by 8 bases; junction bases not matched to a gene: 11. Germline V gives CDR1 LNHDA, CDR2 SQIVND (reference sequence). The CDR3 length is 16 residues. What was sequenced was whole blood. This clonotype was obtained from an adult who was a healthcare worker with PCR-confirmed SARS-CoV-2 infection or an uninfected control (not recorded which). The rearrangement uses TRBV19 and TRBJ2-2; TRBD2 matches 9 bases. CDR3 DNA: TGTGCCAGTAGTACGGGACTAGCCAAAGGGGCTGGGGAGCTGTTTTTT. Translation: CASSTGLAKGAGELFF.